The clone carrying this T cell receptor (beta chain) came up once. The V gene's germline CDR1 is LNHDA and CDR2 SQIVND (reference sequence). The V end was cut by 6 bases, the J end by 1 base, with 18 bases between. CDR3 size: 16 residues. The data stem from a study of blood T cell repertoires in COVID-19. Original analysis: It was from reference gene primer amplification that nucleated cell counts were estimated. Produced via immunoSEQ multiplex PCR; TCRdb's table is partial and in-frame only. The DNA was the basis for D and trimming; V, J and clone size are from that table. This sample carries 250,000 or so clones, about nine tenths of them seen once, and the ten largest clones take about 4%.

The chain employs TRBV19 and TRBJ1-1; weak D call: TRBD1 (6 bases). The sequence came from a woman aged 25-40 years with acute COVID-19. The sequencing sample was made of PBMCs or T cells enriched from blood (not recorded which). In nucleotides, the CDR3 is TGTGCCAGTAGCGACCCCTCTCTACAGGGGAACACTGAAGCTTTCTTT. It encodes CASSDPSLQGNTEAFF.